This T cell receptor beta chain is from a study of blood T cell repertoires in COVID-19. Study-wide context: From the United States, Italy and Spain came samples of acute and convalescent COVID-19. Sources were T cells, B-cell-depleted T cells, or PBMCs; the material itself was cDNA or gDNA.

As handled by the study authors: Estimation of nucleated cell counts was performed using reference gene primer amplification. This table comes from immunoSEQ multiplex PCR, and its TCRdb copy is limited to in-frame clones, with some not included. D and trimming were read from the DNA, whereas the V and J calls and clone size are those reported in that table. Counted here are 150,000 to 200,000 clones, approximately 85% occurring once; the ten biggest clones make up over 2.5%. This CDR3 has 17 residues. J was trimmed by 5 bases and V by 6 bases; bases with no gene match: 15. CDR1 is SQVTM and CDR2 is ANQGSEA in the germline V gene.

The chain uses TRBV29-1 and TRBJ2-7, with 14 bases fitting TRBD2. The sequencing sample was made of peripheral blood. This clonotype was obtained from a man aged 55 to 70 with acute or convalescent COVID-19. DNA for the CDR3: TGCAGCGTGGCGAGTCTAGGGACTAGCGGGAGAATCGACGAGCAGTACTTC. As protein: CSVASLGTSGRIDEQYF.